The sequence of this T cell receptor beta chain was determined in a study of post-analysis software for immune sequencing data. Across the study: Disease trajectories encompassed relapsing-remitting, secondary progressive and progressive-relapsing multiple sclerosis. Study results and limitations: Five TRBV segments, TRBV5-6, TRBV5-1 and TRBV20-1 among them, were found more frequent in patients than controls. Samples from a shared batch, those prepared together, strongly co-clustered by F measure. In multiple sclerosis, normalized Chao1 diversity was significantly below that of controls.

Unique molecular identifiers featured in each of the TCR beta cDNA libraries. TCRdb re-called the PCR reads with MiXCR, one entry per CDR3 protein. Altogether about 820,000 distinct CDR3 sequences are present, around 53% being singletons, with the ten largest covering 4.6%. To note about this clonotype: The antigen is not known.

The length of the CDR3 is 14 residues. CDR1 DFQATT and CDR2 SNEGSKA come from the germline V gene (reference sequence). Trimming cost V 5 bases and J 3 bases; bases outside gene matches: 5. The chain employs TRBV20-1 and TRBJ2-7; 12 nucleotides line up with TRBD1. The clonotype was recovered from a girl aged 5 to 17 with multiple sclerosis. Sequencing was done on a sample of blood. The CDR3 protein is CSASGTGGYYEQYF. The CDR3 DNA follows: TGCAGTGCTTCCGGGACAGGGGGCTACTACGAGCAGTACTTC.